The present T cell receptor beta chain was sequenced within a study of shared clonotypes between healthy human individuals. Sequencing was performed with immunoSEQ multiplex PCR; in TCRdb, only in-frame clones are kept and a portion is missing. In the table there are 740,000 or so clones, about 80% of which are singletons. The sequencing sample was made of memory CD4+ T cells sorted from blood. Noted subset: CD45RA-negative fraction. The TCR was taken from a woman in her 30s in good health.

The CDR3, as DNA: TGTGCCAGCAGACCCCGGAAAGGGGGCGATCAGCCCCAGCATTTT. Its protein product is CASRPRKGGDQPQHF. This rearrangement joins TRBV6-5 to TRBJ1-5, with 7 positions matching TRBD1. The CDR3 extends over 15 amino acids. From germline, CDR1 is MNHEY and CDR2 SVGAGI. V lost 6 bases, J lost 5 bases, and 10 bases stayed unmatched.